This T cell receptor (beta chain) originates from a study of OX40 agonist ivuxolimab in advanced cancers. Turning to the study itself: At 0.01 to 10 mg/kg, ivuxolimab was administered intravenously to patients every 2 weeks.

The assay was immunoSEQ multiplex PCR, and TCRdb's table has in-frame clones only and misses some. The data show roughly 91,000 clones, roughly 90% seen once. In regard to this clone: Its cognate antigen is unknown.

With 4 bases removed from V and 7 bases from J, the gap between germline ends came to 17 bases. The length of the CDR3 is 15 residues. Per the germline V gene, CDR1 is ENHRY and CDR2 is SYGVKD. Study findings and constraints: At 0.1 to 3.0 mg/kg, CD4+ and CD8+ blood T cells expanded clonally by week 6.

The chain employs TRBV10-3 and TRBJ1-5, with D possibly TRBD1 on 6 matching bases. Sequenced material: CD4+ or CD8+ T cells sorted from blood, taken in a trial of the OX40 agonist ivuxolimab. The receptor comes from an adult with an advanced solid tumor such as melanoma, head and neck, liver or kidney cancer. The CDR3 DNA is TGTGCCATCAGTGGGGCTGGGGGCGCGAACCAGCCCCAGCATTTT. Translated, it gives CAISGAGGANQPQHF.